The rows below give T cell receptor beta chains drawn from one sample of a study of spatial heterogeneity in lung cancer. TCRdb used MiXCR to reprocess the 5' RACE reads, holding one entry per CDR3 protein. The sample contains about 120,000 distinct CDR3 sequences, 12% of which appear only once. Sample: PBMCs, taken at follow-up. The receptors stem from a male donor with early-stage non-small cell lung cancer. Each CDR3 is given with its conserved first and last residue. A D gene is named only where the DNA matches it firmly. Rows give clone size only sometimes, using once, few, many, or a class for an expanded clone.

cdr3_aa cdr3_nt j_call d_call clone_size v_call
CAGHRGSGANVLTF TGTGCCGGACACAGGGGGTCTGGGGCCAACGTCCTGACTTTC TRBJ2-6 TRBD1 many TRBV7-9
CSVALLRATEAFF TGCAGCGTTGCTCTCCTCAGGGCCACTGAAGCTTTCTTT TRBJ1-1 NA many TRBV29-1
CASSRTVGYNEQFF TGTGCCAGCAGCCGCACGGTGGGTTACAATGAGCAGTTCTTC TRBJ2-1 NA NA TRBV7-2
CASSRMTSGDQETQYF TGCGCCAGCAGCCGGATGACTAGCGGGGACCAAGAGACCCAGTACTTC TRBJ2-5 TRBD2 NA TRBV4-1
CASSLKSNYGYTF TGTGCCAGCAGCCTAAAGTCTAACTATGGCTACACCTTC TRBJ1-2 NA few TRBV28
CASSYPVEGNTEAFF TGTGCCAGCAGTTATCCGGTGGAAGGGAACACTGAAGCTTTCTTT TRBJ1-1 NA NA TRBV6-5
CSVAGPTIQETQYF TGCAGCGTAGCGGGACCGACGATCCAAGAGACCCAGTACTTC TRBJ2-5 TRBD2 few TRBV29-1
CASSQDLTANYGYTF TGCGCCAGCAGCCAAGATCTAACTGCTAACTATGGCTACACCTTC TRBJ1-2 NA NA TRBV4-3
CASSLVSGGAGDTQYF TGTGCCAGCAGTTTAGTTAGCGGGGGCGCGGGGGATACGCAGTATTTT TRBJ2-3 TRBD2 few TRBV12-3/TRBV12-4
CASSPGTGVFDEQFF TGTGCCAGCAGCCCCGGGACAGGTGTTTTTGATGAGCAGTTCTTC TRBJ2-1 TRBD1 many TRBV7-9
CASSSTGTGIDTQYF TGTGCCAGCAGTTCAACCGGGACAGGGATAGATACGCAGTATTTT TRBJ2-3 TRBD1 NA TRBV6-5
CASSSGAGGPTDTQYF TGTGCCAGCAGTTCGGGAGCGGGGGGGCCCACAGATACGCAGTATTTT TRBJ2-3 TRBD2 many TRBV6-5
CASRSPPYEQYF TGTGCCAGCAGGTCCCCCCCGTACGAGCAGTACTTC TRBJ2-7 NA few TRBV11-1
CASRVLGNQPQHF TGTGCCAGCAGGGTTTTAGGCAATCAGCCCCAGCATTTT TRBJ1-5 NA few TRBV21-1
CASSLGQISPLHF TGTGCCAGCAGCTTAGGACAGATTTCACCCCTCCACTTT TRBJ1-6 NA many TRBV7-2
CASRTVKGSTGELFF TGTGCCAGCAGGACCGTTAAGGGGAGCACCGGGGAGCTGTTTTTT TRBJ2-2 NA NA TRBV11-2
CASSLADPGLECNEQFF TGTGCCAGCAGCTTAGCGGATCCAGGGCTGGAATGCAATGAGCAGTTCTTC TRBJ2-1 NA many TRBV7-8
CSARDGGNSNTEAFF TGCAGTGCTAGAGATGGGGGCAACTCGAACACTGAAGCTTTCTTT TRBJ1-1 NA NA TRBV20-1
CASRPRRVMSNQPQHF TGTGCAAGTCGCCCCCGGCGGGTTATGAGCAATCAGCCCCAGCATTTT TRBJ1-5 NA NA TRBV12-2
CASSLVAGTVYF TGTGCCAGCAGCTTAGTGGCCGGGACGGTATACTTC TRBJ2-7 NA few TRBV7-9
CASSGAFGTGVEKLFF TGTGCCAGCAGCGGCGCGTTCGGGACAGGGGTTGAAAAACTGTTTTTT TRBJ1-4 TRBD1 NA TRBV9
CASSLYVGRSYEQYF TGTGCCAGCAGTTTATATGTGGGCAGGTCTTACGAGCAGTACTTC TRBJ2-7 NA NA TRBV27
CATNPGALPYEQYF TGTGCCACTAACCCGGGGGCCCTTCCTTACGAGCAGTACTTC TRBJ2-7 NA NA TRBV6-5
CASSPLLVKETQYF TGTGCCAGCAGCCCTCTACTAGTGAAGGAGACCCAGTACTTC TRBJ2-5 NA NA TRBV14
CASSLPGSPRPQHF TGTGCCAGCAGTTTACCCGGGTCGCCTCGGCCCCAGCATTTT TRBJ1-5 NA NA TRBV28
CSARGDTSYEQYF TGCAGTGCTAGGGGAGACACTTCCTACGAGCAGTACTTC TRBJ2-7 NA many TRBV20-1
CSAGPSGPYNEQFF TGCAGCGCGGGCCCTAGCGGTCCCTACAATGAGCAGTTCTTC TRBJ2-1 TRBD2 few TRBV29-1